One sample yielded the 7 T cell receptor beta chains listed below, sequenced in a study of T cell repertoires in cytomegalovirus infection. TCRdb called the reads again in MiXCR, with one record for every CDR3 protein. Seen here are 200,000 or so distinct CDR3 sequences, about 21% observed once, and the top ten hold about 3%. Sequences were obtained from PBMCs. Every receptor here comes from a human donor in good health (CMV status not recorded). Some clones in this sample may be carry-over from other donors' samples.

V is TRBV28 and J is TRBJ1-2; D gene unclear. The V and J ends lost 7 bases and 4 bases respectively, with 22 bases between them. Germline CDR1 is MDHEN and CDR2 is SYDVKM. The CDR3 runs to 16 residues. The CDR3 nucleotides are TGTGCCAGCACGAGCCCGGCCCCCCCAATAGGCTATGGCTACACCTTC. Translating gives CASTSPAPPIGYGYTF.

There are a few counts of this clonotype. The rearrangement links TRBV13 to TRBJ1-6; 9 bases align to TRBD1. CDR1 is PRHDT, CDR2 FYEKMQ, per germline (reference sequence). Losses at the gene ends were 7 bases for V and 6 bases for J; bases not matched to a gene: 4. The CDR3 runs to 14 residues. This CDR3 reads CASTQDRGNSPLHF. DNA for the CDR3: TGTGCCAGCACCCAGGACAGGGGTAATTCACCCCTCCACTTT. Drawing the rest from reference TRBV13 and TRBJ1-6, the complete variable domain is AAGVIQSPRHLIKEKRETATLKCYPIPRHDTVYWYQQGPGQDPQFLISFYEKMQSDKGSIPDRFSAQQFSDYHSELNMSSLELGDSALYFCASTQDRGNSPLHFGNGTRLTVT.

This clonotype has only a few counts. The V gene is TRBV19, the J gene TRBJ1-4, with D uncertain. The CDR3 runs 16 residues. The V end lost 4 bases, the J end lost 0 bases, and 12 bases lay between the germline ends. Per the germline V gene, CDR1 is LNHDA and CDR2 is SQIVND (reference sequence). CDR3: CASSTGGSATNEKLFF. As DNA, the CDR3 is TGTGCCAGTAGTACCGGAGGCAGCGCAACTAATGAAAAACTGTTTTTT.

The V gene is TRBV28, the J gene TRBJ2-7; D call uncertain. Looked up from germline, CDR1 is MDHEN and CDR2 is SYDVKM. The CDR3 consists of 17 residues. V lost 3 bases to trimming and J lost 0 bases, with 18 bases between them. The CDR3 DNA sequence: TGTGCCAGCAGTTTTCCGACGGCGTTCACTCACTCCTACGAGCAGTACTTC. This encodes CASSFPTAFTHSYEQYF. The full variable domain, in which reference TRBV28 and TRBJ2-7 provide the parts outside the CDR3, is DVKVTQSSRYLVKRTGEKVFLECVQDMDHENMFWYRQDPGLGLRLIYFSYDVKMKEKGDIPEGYSVSREKKERFSLILESASTNQTSMYLCASSFPTAFTHSYEQYFGPGTRLTVT.

This chain joins TRBV12-3 or TRBV12-4 and TRBJ2-3; TRBD2 is a possible D gene (7 bases). The V gene lost 4 bases and the J gene lost 5 bases, with 13 bases spanning the gap. The CDR3 is 14 residues long. CDR3 bases: TGTGCCAGCAGTTCACGGGGGGCCCGAGATACGCAGTATTTT. This sequence encodes CASSSRGARDTQYF.

The chain has TRBV6-1 and TRBJ2-5; weak D call: TRBD2 (6 bases). This CDR3 contains 15 residues. Germline CDR1 and CDR2: MNHNS and SASEGT. The V gene lost 5 bases and the J gene lost 2 bases, with 15 bases spanning the gap. Written as DNA, the CDR3 is TGTGCCAGCAGTTCCGGGACTCGGTGGCAAGAGACCCAGTACTTC. It specifies CASSSGTRWQETQYF.

Regarding this clonotype: Because it lacks the conserved phenylalanine or tryptophan at the end, this CDR3 is likely a read error. No DNA is shown, since the ends of the CDR3 on it are uncertain; the CDR3 is the one TCRdb lists. The rearrangement uses TRBV5-4 and TRBJ2-7; the D segment call TRBD2 is taken from the table without a DNA check. The germline V gene has CDR1 SGHNT and CDR2 YYREEE (reference sequence). Both ends counted, the CDR3 spans 14 residues. The CDR3 is CASSGTPGTSGPPI.